This passage covers 6 T cell receptor beta chains from one sample sequenced in a study of blood T cell repertoires in COVID-19. The method was immunoSEQ multiplex PCR; TCRdb's version includes in-frame clones alone and lacks a portion of them. The data contain about 260,000 clones, around 89% of them seen just once; the ten biggest clones take up less than 3%. The sample taken for sequencing was PBMCs or T cells enriched from blood (not recorded which). The receptors come from a woman between 50 and 59 years old who had recovered from COVID-19.

This clone was counted many times. The chain uses TRBV5-4 and TRBJ2-2; TRBD2 might be the D (6 bases). The V gene's germline CDR1 is SGHNT and CDR2 YYREEE (reference sequence). The CDR3 spans 15 residues. The germline V and J ends were trimmed by 4 bases and 4 bases, with 14 bases remaining between them. The DNA for the CDR3 is TGTGCCAGCAGCCCGGGACTCGGGGGCACCGGGGAGCTGTTTTTT. Translated: CASSPGLGGTGELFF.

In this sample, this clone turned up a few times. This rearrangement joins TRBV3-1 (or the pseudogene TRBV3-2) to TRBJ1-1; 9 positions match TRBD1. J was trimmed by 2 bases and V by 5 bases; bases with no gene match: 9. The germline V gene has CDR1 LGHDT and CDR2 YNNKEL (reference sequence). The CDR3 spans 16 residues. The CDR3 protein is CASSARTGVGNTEAFF. CDR3 bases: TGTGCCAGCAGCGCCAGGACAGGGGTTGGCAACACTGAAGCTTTCTTT.

J is TRBJ2-7 and V is TRBV15, with D perhaps TRBD2 (6 bases). In germline, CDR1 is LNHNV, CDR2 YYDKDF (reference sequence). This CDR3 contains 14 residues. V was trimmed by 4 bases and J by 6 bases, leaving 16 bases between them. CDR3 in amino acids: CATSTRLESPEQYF. The DNA for the CDR3 is TGTGCCACCAGCACGCGACTAGAATCCCCCGAGCAGTACTTC.

V and J are TRBV9 and TRBJ2-1, with D maybe TRBD2 (6 bases). Germline values: CDR1 SGDLS, CDR2 YYNGEE. Trimming removed 4 bases from V and 5 bases from J, with 19 bases in between. The CDR3 covers 16 residues. CDR3 sequence reads: CASSPRGDLLDNEQFF. The CDR3 DNA reads TGTGCCAGCAGCCCTAGAGGGGACTTACTTGACAATGAGCAGTTCTTC.

V gene TRBV7-2 combines with J gene TRBJ2-2; D uncertain. Deletions cut 1 base from V and 0 bases from J, with 9 bases between. CDR1 is SGHTA, CDR2 FQGNSA, per germline. The CDR3 is 16 amino acids. The CDR3 DNA is TGTGCCAGCAGCTTAGGTTCAGTCTCGAACACCGGGGAGCTGTTTTTT. Its translation is CASSLGSVSNTGELFF.

This chain joins TRBV19 and TRBJ1-2; TRBD1 is a possible D gene (5 bases). The CDR3 runs 14 residues. Trimming took off 1 base at V and 4 bases at J, with 10 bases between the two ends. Germline assignment: CDR1 LNHDA and CDR2 SQIVND (reference sequence). The CDR3 DNA follows: TGTGCCAGTAGTATAGTAGGGGCCGGCTATGGCTACACCTTC. Protein sequence: CASSIVGAGYGYTF.